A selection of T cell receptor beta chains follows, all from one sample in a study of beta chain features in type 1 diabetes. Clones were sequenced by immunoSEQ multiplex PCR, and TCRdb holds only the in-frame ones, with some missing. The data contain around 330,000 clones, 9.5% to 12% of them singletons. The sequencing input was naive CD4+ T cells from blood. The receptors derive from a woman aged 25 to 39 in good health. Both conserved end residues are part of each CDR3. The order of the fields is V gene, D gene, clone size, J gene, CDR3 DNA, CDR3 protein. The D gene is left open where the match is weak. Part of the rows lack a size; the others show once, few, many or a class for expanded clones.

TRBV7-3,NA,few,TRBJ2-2,TGTGCCAGCAGCTTAGGCGCAGGGGTAAACACCGGGGAGCTGTTTTTT,CASSLGAGVNTGELFF
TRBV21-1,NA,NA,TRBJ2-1,TGTGCCAGCGTCGGAACTAGCGGTACATCGGGGCAGTTCTTC,CASVGTSGTSGQFF
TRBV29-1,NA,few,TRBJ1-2,TGCAGCGTTGAATTAGGGGGTGGCTACACCTTC,CSVELGGGYTF
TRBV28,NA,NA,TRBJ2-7,TGTGCCAGCAGCATTGACACATCCTACGAGCAGTACTTC,CASSIDTSYEQYF
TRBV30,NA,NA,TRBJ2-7,TGTGCCTGGAGGCCTGGGGCCGCCTACGAGCAGTACTTC,CAWRPGAAYEQYF
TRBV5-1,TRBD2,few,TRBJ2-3,TGCGCCAGCAGCTTGGAGTATGGGACTAGCGGCACAGATACGCAGTATTTT,CASSLEYGTSGTDTQYF
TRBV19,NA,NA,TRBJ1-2,TGTGCCAGTAAGGAAGGAGCTGAAAACTATGGCTACACCTTC,CASKEGAENYGYTF
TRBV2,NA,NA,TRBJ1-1,TGTGCCAGCAGACGGGAGAGGGCGAACACTGAAGCTTTCTTT,CASRRERANTEAFF
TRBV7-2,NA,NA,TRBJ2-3,TGTGCCAGCCGACGGGCAGGGGGCACAGATACGCAGTATTTT,CASRRAGGTDTQYF
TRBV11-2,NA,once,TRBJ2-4,TGTGCCAGCAGCTTATTGAGGTCCGTAAACATTCAGTACTTC,CASSLLRSVNIQYF
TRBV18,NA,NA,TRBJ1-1,TGTGCCAGCTCACCTTCCGGGTCAGCACTGAACACTGAAGCTTTCTTT,CASSPSGSALNTEAFF
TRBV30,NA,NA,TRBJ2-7,TGTGCCTGGGTCAGGAGTGCGGGGGAGCAGTACTTC,CAWVRSAGEQYF
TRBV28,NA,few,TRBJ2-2,TGTGCCAGCAGTTTATTAGGGGCTGCCGGGGAGCTGTTTTTT,CASSLLGAAGELFF